The T cell receptor beta chain under discussion was sequenced for a study of cytomegalovirus exposure and HLA in healthy donors. Whole-study results and caveats: A prior analysis recorded that most TCR beta V segments were productive about 87% or about 30% of the time. 150 to 200 TCR beta chains were listed as cytomegalovirus-associated.

Use of 60 Vbeta and 13 Jbeta primers characterized the PCR. Some clones are missing from TCRdb's copy, which holds only in-frame ones; the method was immunoSEQ multiplex PCR. The sample yields roughly 140,000 clones, around four fifths seen once. The CDR3 loop spans 21 amino acids. V trimming: 0 bases; J trimming: 0 bases; junction bases outside the gene matches: 14. The germline CDR1 and CDR2 sequences are SGHRS and YFSETQ. Concerning this clone itself: Antigen unknown.

The receptor's source is a male donor in good health and CMV-seronegative. Source material: PBMCs. This chain connects TRBV5-1 to TRBJ2-1; 11 positions match TRBD2. CDR3 region: CASSLADGVAGGRSSYNEQFF. CDR3 coding DNA: TGCGCCAGCAGCTTGGCCGATGGAGTAGCGGGGGGGCGAAGCTCCTACAATGAGCAGTTCTTC.